This TCR beta chain was sequenced for a study of T-cell reconstitution after alpha-beta-depleted transplantation in children. Researchers prepared the TCRbeta library using unique molecular identifiers, the study reports. TCRdb re-analysed the PCR reads in MiXCR, keeping a single row per CDR3 protein. This table holds some 280,000 distinct CDR3 sequences, about a tenth found once. Germline CDR1 and CDR2: DFQATT and SNEGSKA (reference sequence). The CDR3 runs 13 residues. Trimming took off 2 bases at V and 4 bases at J, with 11 bases between the two ends. The starting material was PBMCs from the stem cell graft donor, obtained from the stem cell graft. The chain couples TRBV20-1 to TRBJ2-5; perhaps TRBD2 as D (5 bases). This receptor was obtained from a human donor who donated a stem cell graft to a child with SCID. DNA for the CDR3: TGCAGTGCTAGACCCCCCGCGGGAGAGACCCAGTACTTC. It yields the protein CSARPPAGETQYF.